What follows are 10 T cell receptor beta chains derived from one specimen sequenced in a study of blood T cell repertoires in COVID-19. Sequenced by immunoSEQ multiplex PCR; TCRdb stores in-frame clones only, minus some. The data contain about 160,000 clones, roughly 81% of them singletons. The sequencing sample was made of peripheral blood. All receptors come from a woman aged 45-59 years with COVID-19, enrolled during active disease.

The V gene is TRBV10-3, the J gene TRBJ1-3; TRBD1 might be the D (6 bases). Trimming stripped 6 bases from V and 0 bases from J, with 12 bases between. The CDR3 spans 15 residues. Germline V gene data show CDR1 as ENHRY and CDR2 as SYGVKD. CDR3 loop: CAIRRAGVSGNTIYF. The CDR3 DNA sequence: TGTGCCATCAGGAGGGCAGGGGTCTCTGGAAACACCATATATTTT.

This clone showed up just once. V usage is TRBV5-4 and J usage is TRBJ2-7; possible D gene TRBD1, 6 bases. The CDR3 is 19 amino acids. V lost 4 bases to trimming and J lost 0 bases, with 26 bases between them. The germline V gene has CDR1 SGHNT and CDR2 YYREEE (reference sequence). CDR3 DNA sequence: TGTGCCAGCAGCCCCGTTTGGAGAGACAGGCCATTAAGCTCCTACGAGCAGTACTTC. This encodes CASSPVWRDRPLSSYEQYF.

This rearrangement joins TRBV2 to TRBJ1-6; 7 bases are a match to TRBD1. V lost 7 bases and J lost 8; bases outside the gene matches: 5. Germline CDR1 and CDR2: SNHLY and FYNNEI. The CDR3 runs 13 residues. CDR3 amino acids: CASNTGEYSPLHF. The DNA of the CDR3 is TGTGCCAGCAACACAGGGGAATATTCACCCCTCCACTTT.

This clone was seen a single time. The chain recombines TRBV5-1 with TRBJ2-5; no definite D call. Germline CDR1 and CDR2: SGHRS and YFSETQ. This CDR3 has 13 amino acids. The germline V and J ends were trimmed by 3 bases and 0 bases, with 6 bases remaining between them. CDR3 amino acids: CASSSPYQETQYF. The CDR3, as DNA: TGCGCCAGCAGCTCCCCGTACCAAGAGACCCAGTACTTC.

The CDR3 loop reads CASSLDAGSLYQETQYF. As DNA, the CDR3 is TGTGCCAGCAGCTTAGATGCGGGGAGCTTGTACCAAGAGACCCAGTACTTC. The chain combines TRBV7-2 with TRBJ2-5; perhaps TRBD2 as D (6 bases). Germline V gene sequence: CDR1 SGHTA, CDR2 FQGNSA. There are 17 residues in the CDR3. V was trimmed by 1 base and J by 0 bases, leaving 15 bases between them.

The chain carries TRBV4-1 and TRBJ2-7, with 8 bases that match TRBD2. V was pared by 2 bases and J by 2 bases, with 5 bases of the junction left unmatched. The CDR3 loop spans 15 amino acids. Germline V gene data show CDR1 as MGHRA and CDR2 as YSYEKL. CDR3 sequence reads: CASSQQTAGAYEQYF. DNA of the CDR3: TGCGCCAGCAGCCAACAGACAGCGGGGGCCTACGAGCAGTACTTC.

The CDR3 nucleotides are TGTGCCATCAGGGATTCTACAGGGGTCCGCGAGCAGTACTTC. Translation: CAIRDSTGVREQYF. The chain couples TRBV10-3 to TRBJ2-7, with 7 bases matching TRBD1. Per the germline V gene, CDR1 is ENHRY and CDR2 is SYGVKD. The trim removed 6 bases at V and 6 bases at J, leaving 11 bases unmatched. The CDR3 consists of 14 residues.

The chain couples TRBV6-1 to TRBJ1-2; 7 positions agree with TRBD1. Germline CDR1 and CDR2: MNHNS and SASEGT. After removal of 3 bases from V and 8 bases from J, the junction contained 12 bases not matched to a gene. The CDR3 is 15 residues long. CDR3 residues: CASSDGGTAQSGYTF. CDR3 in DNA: TGTGCCAGCAGTGACGGTGGGACAGCTCAATCCGGCTACACCTTC.

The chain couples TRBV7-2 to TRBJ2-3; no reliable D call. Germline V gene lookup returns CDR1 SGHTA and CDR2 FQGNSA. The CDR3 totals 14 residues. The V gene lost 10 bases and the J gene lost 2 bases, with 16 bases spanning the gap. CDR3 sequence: CATPGQQYTDTQYF. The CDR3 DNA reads TGTGCCACCCCGGGTCAGCAATACACAGATACGCAGTATTTT.

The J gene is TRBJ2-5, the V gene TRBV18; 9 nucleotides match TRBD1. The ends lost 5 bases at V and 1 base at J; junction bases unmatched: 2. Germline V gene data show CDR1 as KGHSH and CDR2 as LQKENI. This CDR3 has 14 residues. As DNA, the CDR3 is TGTGCCAGCTCAGTGACAGGGGGCCAAGAGACCCAGTACTTC. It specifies CASSVTGGQETQYF.